This is a list of T cell receptor beta chains from one sample in a study of blood T cell repertoires in COVID-19. The method was immunoSEQ multiplex PCR; TCRdb's version includes in-frame clones alone and lacks a portion of them. The profile shows over 120,000 clones, 79% of them singletons. Sequencing was done on a sample of peripheral blood. The receptors here all came from a woman aged 70-85 years with COVID-19, enrolled during active disease. CDR3s include the opening cysteine and the closing phenylalanine or tryptophan. Fields, in order: CDR3 DNA, CDR3 protein, clone size, D gene, V gene, J gene. The D gene is left open where the match is weak. The size of a clone is reported for some rows only, either as once, few or many, or as a class for expanded clones.

DNA: TGTGCCAGCAGCTGGGACAGGGGGAACACTGAAGCTTTCTTT
CDR3: CASSWDRGNTEAFF
size: NA
D: TRBD1
V: TRBV6-5
J: TRBJ1-1

DNA: TGTGCCAGCAGTTTTATTCAACAGAGCACTGAAGCTTTCTTT
CDR3: CASSFIQQSTEAFF
size: NA
D: NA
V: TRBV27
J: TRBJ1-1

DNA: TGTGCTAGCAGCTTAGGGACAGCGGGGGTAAATGAGCAGTTCTTC
CDR3: CASSLGTAGVNEQFF
size: NA
D: NA
V: TRBV7-7
J: TRBJ2-1

DNA: TGTGCCAGCAACAGGGGACAGGGGGAAATCTACGAGCAGTACTTC
CDR3: CASNRGQGEIYEQYF
size: NA
D: TRBD1
V: TRBV6-1
J: TRBJ2-7

DNA: TGTGCCAGCAGCGTAGCAGGGGCCGGAAACACCATATATTTT
CDR3: CASSVAGAGNTIYF
size: NA
D: NA
V: TRBV9
J: TRBJ1-3

DNA: TGTGCCAGCGTACGGGACAGTACCACCGGGGAGCTGTTTTTT
CDR3: CASVRDSTTGELFF
size: NA
D: TRBD1
V: TRBV6-5
J: TRBJ2-2

DNA: TGTGCCAGCAGTGAATCGGGGGTCCCGCACTTC
CDR3: CASSESGVPHF
size: NA
D: NA
V: TRBV25-1
J: TRBJ2-5

DNA: TGTGCCAGCAGTGACCAGACAGTCCCCTACGAGCAGTACTTC
CDR3: CASSDQTVPYEQYF
size: NA
D: NA
V: TRBV2
J: TRBJ2-7

DNA: TGTGCCAGCAGCCGGTCCGGGACAGGGGGAGTCGCTGAAGCTTTCTTT
CDR3: CASSRSGTGGVAEAFF
size: NA
D: TRBD1
V: TRBV6-6
J: TRBJ1-1

DNA: TGTGCCAGCAGCCCGGGGGGCGACTACAATGAGCAGTTCTTC
CDR3: CASSPGGDYNEQFF
size: NA
D: NA
V: TRBV6-5
J: TRBJ2-1

DNA: TGTGCCAGCTCGTATGGGGGCGTAGGGACTGAAGCTTTCTTT
CDR3: CASSYGGVGTEAFF
size: NA
D: NA
V: TRBV18
J: TRBJ1-1

DNA: TGTGCCACCACCCTTTGGGGCAGGAACCTCCCCATTCGATACGAGCAGTACTTC
CDR3: CATTLWGRNLPIRYEQYF
size: NA
D: NA
V: TRBV24-1
J: TRBJ2-7

DNA: TGTGCCAGCAGTGAAGGGCAGGGGGCCTCTATTGGCAATCAGCCCCAGCATTTT
CDR3: CASSEGQGASIGNQPQHF
size: NA
D: TRBD1
V: TRBV6-1
J: TRBJ1-5

DNA: TGTGCCAGCACCCGGGACAGCACCCCAGGAAACACCATATATTTT
CDR3: CASTRDSTPGNTIYF
size: few
D: TRBD1
V: TRBV5-5
J: TRBJ1-3

DNA: TGTGCCACCAGCAGGGGGGGACAGGGGGTCGGCTATGGCTACACCTTC
CDR3: CATSRGGQGVGYGYTF
size: NA
D: TRBD1
V: TRBV15
J: TRBJ1-2

DNA: TGTGCCAGCAGTCCTACACAGACCGGGGAGCTGTTTTTT
CDR3: CASSPTQTGELFF
size: NA
D: NA
V: TRBV6-5
J: TRBJ2-2

DNA: TGTGCCAGCAGTTACAGGGAGACAGGGATCGAGCAGTTCTTC
CDR3: CASSYRETGIEQFF
size: NA
D: TRBD1
V: TRBV6-6
J: TRBJ2-1

DNA: TGTGCCAGCAGTGAAGATTTAGCGGGGGGGTACTCCTACGAGCAGTACTTC
CDR3: CASSEDLAGGYSYEQYF
size: few
D: TRBD2
V: TRBV6-1
J: TRBJ2-7

DNA: TGTGCCAGCAGCCAAGGTCACTATAGCAATCAGCCCCAGCATTTT
CDR3: CASSQGHYSNQPQHF
size: once
D: NA
V: TRBV3-1/TRBV3-2
J: TRBJ1-5

DNA: TGTGCCACTAGTCCTATAGACTCCTTTGGCTACACCTTC
CDR3: CATSPIDSFGYTF
size: few
D: NA
V: TRBV7-9
J: TRBJ1-2

DNA: TGTGCCAGTAGTATCGGGGATGGGCCCTACGAGCAGTACTTC
CDR3: CASSIGDGPYEQYF
size: NA
D: NA
V: TRBV19
J: TRBJ2-7

DNA: TGTGCCAGCAGTCCTTACAATGAGCAGTTCTTC
CDR3: CASSPYNEQFF
size: NA
D: NA
V: TRBV28
J: TRBJ2-1

DNA: TGTGCCAGCAGCTTAGCGGGGGAAGCGGGGGCCTACGAGCAGTACTTC
CDR3: CASSLAGEAGAYEQYF
size: NA
D: TRBD2
V: TRBV7-6
J: TRBJ2-7

DNA: TGTGCCAGCTCACCGGCGGTAGGGGGCACAGATACGCAGTATTTT
CDR3: CASSPAVGGTDTQYF
size: NA
D: NA
V: TRBV18
J: TRBJ2-3

DNA: TGTGCCAGCAGTACTCCGAGACAGAGCTCCTATAATTCACCCCTCCACTTT
CDR3: CASSTPRQSSYNSPLHF
size: NA
D: NA
V: TRBV11-2
J: TRBJ1-6

DNA: TGTGCCAGCAGTGCGCTGTCACAGGGGCGAGGGCATGAAAAACTGTTTTTT
CDR3: CASSALSQGRGHEKLFF
size: NA
D: TRBD1
V: TRBV6-1
J: TRBJ1-4

DNA: TGCGCCAGCAGGGACAGGGCCAATCAGCCCCAGCATTTT
CDR3: CASRDRANQPQHF
size: NA
D: TRBD1
V: TRBV10-2
J: TRBJ1-5